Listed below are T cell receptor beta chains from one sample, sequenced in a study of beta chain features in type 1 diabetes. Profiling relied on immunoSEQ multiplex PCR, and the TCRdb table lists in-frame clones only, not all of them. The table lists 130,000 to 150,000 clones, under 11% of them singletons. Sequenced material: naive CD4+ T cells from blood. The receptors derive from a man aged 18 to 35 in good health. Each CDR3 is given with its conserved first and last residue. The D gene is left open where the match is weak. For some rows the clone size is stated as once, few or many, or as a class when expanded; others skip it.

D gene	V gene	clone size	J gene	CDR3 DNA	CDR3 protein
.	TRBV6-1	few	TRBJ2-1	TGTGCCAGCAGTGACGTATACAATGAGCAGTTCTTC	CASSDVYNEQFF
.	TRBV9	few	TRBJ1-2	TGTGCCAGCAGCGTAGTGGAGGGAAGCTCGGGCTACACCTTC	CASSVVEGSSGYTF
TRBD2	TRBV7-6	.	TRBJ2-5	TGTGCCAGCAGCTTCGGGGGGGCATTACAAGAGACCCAGTACTTC	CASSFGGALQETQYF
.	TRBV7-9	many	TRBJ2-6	TGTGCCAGCAGCGCAGGGGTTGGTGGGGCCAACGTCCTGACTTTC	CASSAGVGGANVLTF
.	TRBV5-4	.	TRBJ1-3	TGTGCCAGCAGACAGGACGGCTACTCTGGAAACACCATATATTTT	CASRQDGYSGNTIYF
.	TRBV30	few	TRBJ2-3	TGTGCCTGGAAGGATCCGAGGAGGGCAGATACGCAGTATTTT	CAWKDPRRADTQYF
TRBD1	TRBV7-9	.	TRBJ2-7	TGTGCCAGCAGCTCCGACAGGGGCGAGCAGTACTTC	CASSSDRGEQYF
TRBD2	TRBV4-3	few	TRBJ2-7	TGCGCCAGCAGCCAAGGGGGACTAGCGGGGGCCACCTACGAACAGTACTTC	CASSQGGLAGATYEQYF
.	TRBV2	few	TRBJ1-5	TGTGCCAGCAGTCAGGACAGAAACAATCAGCCCCAGCATTTT	CASSQDRNNQPQHF
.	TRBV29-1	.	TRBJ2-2	TGCAGCGTTGAAACCAGCTTCGGGATAGCCGGCACCGGGGAGCTGTTTTTT	CSVETSFGIAGTGELFF
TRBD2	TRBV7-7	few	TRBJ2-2	TGTGCCAGCAGCTACAGCGGGGGGAACACCGGGGAGCTGTTTTTT	CASSYSGGNTGELFF
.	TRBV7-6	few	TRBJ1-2	TGTGCCAGCAGCTTAGCGGCGGTAGAAGGCTACACCTTC	CASSLAAVEGYTF
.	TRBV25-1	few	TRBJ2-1	TGTGCCAGCAGTGAACCCCTGACAGGACTGAATGAGCAGTTCTTC	CASSEPLTGLNEQFF
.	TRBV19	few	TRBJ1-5	TGTGCCAGTAGCGACTTCAGAGACAATCAGCCCCAGCATTTT	CASSDFRDNQPQHF
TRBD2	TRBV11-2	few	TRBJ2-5	TGTGCCAGCAGCTTAGAGGGACTAGCGGGGCTTGGGACCCAGTACTTC	CASSLEGLAGLGTQYF
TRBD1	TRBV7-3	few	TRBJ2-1	TGTGCCAGCAGCTCCCTGCCGGGACAGGGGAATGAGCAGTTCTTC	CASSSLPGQGNEQFF
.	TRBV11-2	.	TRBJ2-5	TGTGCCAGCAGCTTAGTTGCGGGGGCGGGAGAGACCCAGTACTTC	CASSLVAGAGETQYF
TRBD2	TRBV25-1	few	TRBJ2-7	TGTGCCAGCAGTTTAGCGGGGGGGTACGAGCAGTACTTC	CASSLAGGYEQYF
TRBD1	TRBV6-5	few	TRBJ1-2	TGTGCCAGCAGGGCGGGACAGGGGATTAACTATGGCTACACCTTC	CASRAGQGINYGYTF
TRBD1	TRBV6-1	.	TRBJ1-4	TGTGCCAGCAGCGGGACAGGGATAAAGGAAAAACTGTTTTTT	CASSGTGIKEKLFF
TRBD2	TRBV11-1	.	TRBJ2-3	TGTGCCAGCAGCTTAGTTCTAGCGGGGGCCACAGATACGCAGTATTTT	CASSLVLAGATDTQYF
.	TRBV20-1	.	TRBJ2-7	TGCAGTGCCCTCTCCTACGAGCAGTACTTC	CSALSYEQYF
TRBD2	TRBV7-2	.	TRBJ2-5	TGTGCCAGCAGCCGCGAGCGGGGGGGCCAAGAGACCCAGTACTTC	CASSRERGGQETQYF
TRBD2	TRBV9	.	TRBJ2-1	TGTGCCAGCAGTTTAGCGGGGGGGTCGCCCAATAAGCAGTTCTTC	CASSLAGGSPNKQFF
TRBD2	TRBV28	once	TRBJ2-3	TGTGCCAGCAGTACGGCCCCCCCCGCGGGGGGCGACACAGATACGCAGTATTTT	CASSTAPPAGGDTDTQYF
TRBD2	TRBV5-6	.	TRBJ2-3	TGTGCCAGCAGCTCGTTAGCGGGTGTGGTAGATACGCAGTATTTT	CASSSLAGVVDTQYF
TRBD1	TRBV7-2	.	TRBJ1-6	TGTGCCAGCAGCGCAACAGGCGGGACAGGGGAATCACCCCTCCACTTT	CASSATGGTGESPLHF
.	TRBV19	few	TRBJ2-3	TGTGCCAGCAGGAGCACAGATACGCAGTATTTT	CASRSTDTQYF
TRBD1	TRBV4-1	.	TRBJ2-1	TGCGCCAGCAGCCAGGGACAGGGTTACCTCAATGAGCAGTTCTTC	CASSQGQGYLNEQFF
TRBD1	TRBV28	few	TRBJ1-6	TGTGCCAGCGGGACAGGGCCCAACTATAATTCACCCCTCCACTTT	CASGTGPNYNSPLHF
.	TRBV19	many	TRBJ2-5	TGTGCCAGTCGGAGCCGGGGGACCGGGGAGACCCAGTACTTC	CASRSRGTGETQYF
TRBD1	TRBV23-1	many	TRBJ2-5	TGCGCCGGGGACAGGGGAGAGACCCAGTACTTC	CAGDRGETQYF
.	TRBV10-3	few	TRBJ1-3	TGTGCCATCAGTGAGGTAACTGGAAACACCATATATTTT	CAISEVTGNTIYF
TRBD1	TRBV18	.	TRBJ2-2	TGTGCCAGCTCCCCAATGAGGGGACAGCCCAACACCGGGGAGCTGTTTTTT	CASSPMRGQPNTGELFF